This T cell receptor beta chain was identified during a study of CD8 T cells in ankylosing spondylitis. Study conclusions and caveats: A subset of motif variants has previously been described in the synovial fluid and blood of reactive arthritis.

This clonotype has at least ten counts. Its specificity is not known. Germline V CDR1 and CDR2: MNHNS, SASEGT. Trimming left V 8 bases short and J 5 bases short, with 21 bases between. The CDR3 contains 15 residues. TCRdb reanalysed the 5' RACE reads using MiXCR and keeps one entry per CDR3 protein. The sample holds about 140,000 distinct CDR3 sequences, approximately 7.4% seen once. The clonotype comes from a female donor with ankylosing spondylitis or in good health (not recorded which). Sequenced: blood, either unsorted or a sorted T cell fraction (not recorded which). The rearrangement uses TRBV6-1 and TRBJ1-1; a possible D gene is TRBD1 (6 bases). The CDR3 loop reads CASLVDYRRGTEAFF. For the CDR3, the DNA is TGTGCCAGCCTCGTGGACTATCGGAGGGGGACTGAAGCTTTCTTT.